This T cell receptor (beta chain) was recovered during a study of T cells in Graves' hyperthyroidism and ophthalmopathy. The V end lost 0 bases, the J end lost 2 bases, and 9 bases lay between the germline ends. Germline V gene data show CDR1 as SGHRS and CDR2 as YFSETQ. This CDR3 spans 15 amino acids. The study collected blood at first hyperthyroidism diagnosis, before any ophthalmopathy symptoms arose. The study's findings and limits: Blood shared most expanded thyroid clonotypes above 0.001. A model built on 13 V-J features separated ophthalmopathy from stable hyperthyroidism. Progression to ophthalmopathy was predicted a median of roughly 6.8 months early.

Amplified TCR beta CDR3 regions came from RNA transcripts. With the HTBI primer set, the TCR CDR3 went through a first round of RT-PCR. TCRdb re-called the multiplex PCR reads through MiXCR, storing one row per CDR3 protein. The table includes around 400,000 distinct CDR3 sequences, approximately 14% detected once. This clonotype has ten or more counts. Its antigen is unidentified. The clonotype comes from a woman between 18 and 29 years old with Graves' hyperthyroidism that later progressed to Graves' ophthalmopathy. Input material: blood. The J gene is TRBJ2-1, the V gene TRBV5-1, with a possible D match to TRBD1 (5 bases). CDR3: CASSLATVTYNEQFF. The DNA for the CDR3 is TGCGCCAGCAGCTTGGCGACAGTCACCTACAATGAGCAGTTCTTC.